This is a list of T cell receptor beta chains from one sample in a study of graft-versus-host responses after intestinal transplantation. These TCRs' antigens remain unknown. The protocol was immunoSEQ multiplex PCR, while the TCRdb copy is restricted to in-frame clones and leaves out a portion. This sample has 50,000 to 75,000 clones, with around 93% found just once. Material: unstimulated CD4+ T cells sorted from spleen or lymph node cells, obtained before transplant. Receptors were obtained from a human donor who was the organ donor for an intestinal transplant. Both conserved end residues are part of each CDR3. D genes are given only for firm matches. Expanded clones are given a class, and other clones once, few, many or no size at all.

CDR3 DNA	CDR3 protein	V gene	J gene	D gene	clone size
TGTGCCTTCTCTGTGACTAGCGGGGCCACAGATACGCAGTATTTT	CAFSVTSGATDTQYF	TRBV15	TRBJ2-3	TRBD2	.
TGTGCCAGCAGCCCGCAACACAGGGATGAGCAGTTCTTC	CASSPQHRDEQFF	TRBV7-2	TRBJ2-1	.	.
TGTGCCAGCAGCCAATCCTCACGTGGGGGGGATATGTACCAAGAGACCCAGTACTTC	CASSQSSRGGDMYQETQYF	TRBV4-2	TRBJ2-5	TRBD2	.
TGTGCCAGCAGCGTAGGAGGAGATACGCAGTATTTT	CASSVGGDTQYF	TRBV9	TRBJ2-3	.	.
TGTGCCTGGAGTGTATCCACAGATACGCAGTATTTT	CAWSVSTDTQYF	TRBV30	TRBJ2-3	.	.
TGCGCCAGCAGCTCGCGGACAGGGCAGAACACTGAAGCTTTCTTT	CASSSRTGQNTEAFF	TRBV5-1	TRBJ1-1	TRBD1	.
TGTGCCAGTAGTATAATGGAGGGAGGTCAGCCCCAGCATTTT	CASSIMEGGQPQHF	TRBV19	TRBJ1-5	.	.
TGCGCCAGCAGCTTGGGACAGGTCAACTTGGCCCAGTACTTC	CASSLGQVNLAQYF	TRBV5-1	TRBJ2-5	.	.
TGTGCCAGCAGTATCGGGACTAGCGGGGGCTATCTAGAGACCCAGTACTTC	CASSIGTSGGYLETQYF	TRBV2	TRBJ2-5	TRBD2	.
TGTGCCAGCAGCTTTAGCGGGGGAACAGATACGCAGTATTTT	CASSFSGGTDTQYF	TRBV7-9	TRBJ2-3	TRBD2	once
TGTGCCAGCAGCTTAGGGCCTAGCGGGGGGCCGGGCGGGGAGCTGTTTTTT	CASSLGPSGGPGGELFF	TRBV7-2	TRBJ2-2	TRBD2	.
TGTGCCAGCAGTTATGATTCGGACAGGGGAACTGAAGCTTTCTTT	CASSYDSDRGTEAFF	TRBV6-6	TRBJ1-1	TRBD1	.
TGTGCCAGCTCACCGAACCCAACGGGGAGCGAGCAGTACTTC	CASSPNPTGSEQYF	TRBV18	TRBJ2-7	.	once
TGCGCCAGCAGCCAAGGATTGAGTCCTTCTAACTATGGCTACACCTTC	CASSQGLSPSNYGYTF	TRBV4-1	TRBJ1-2	.	.
TGTGCCAGAAGGCAATCCGCGGACAGGCGGGGCACAGATACGCAGTATTTT	CARRQSADRRGTDTQYF	TRBV5-3	TRBJ2-3	TRBD1	.
TGTGCCAGCAGTCGAACGACGGCGTGGTCTGGGGCCAACGTCCTGACTTTC	CASSRTTAWSGANVLTF	TRBV7-2	TRBJ2-6	.	.
TGCGCCAGCAGCCAAGAAGCCCTCCCGCGCAGGGGAACTAATGAAAAACTGTTTTTT	CASSQEALPRRGTNEKLFF	TRBV4-1	TRBJ1-4	.	.
TGTGCTAGCAGTCCAAGGCCGGGGACTAGCCGCCAGACCCAGTACTTC	CASSPRPGTSRQTQYF	TRBV7-7	TRBJ2-5	TRBD2	.
TGTGCCAGCAGCCCCGGACAGCTCTGGAATACGCAGTATTTT	CASSPGQLWNTQYF	TRBV5-8	TRBJ2-3	.	.
TGTGCCAGCAGTTACGGGGGTGGAGGCTACACCTTC	CASSYGGGGYTF	TRBV6-5	TRBJ1-2	.	.
TGTGCCAGCAGGGACGGACAACCTGTGGCCCAGCATTTT	CASRDGQPVAQHF	TRBV6-5	TRBJ1-5	.	.
TGTGCCAGCAGCCCCCGGCCCGCTTCCTACGAGCAGTACTTC	CASSPRPASYEQYF	TRBV9	TRBJ2-7	.	.
TGTGCCAGCAGCGTAGCTGACGGGACAGGGGGCTGGGGCTATGGCTACACCTTC	CASSVADGTGGWGYGYTF	TRBV9	TRBJ1-2	TRBD1	few
TGTGCCAGCAGCCAAGCCGACAGGAACAATGAGCAGTTCTTC	CASSQADRNNEQFF	TRBV4-2	TRBJ2-1	.	.
TGCGCCAGCAGAAAAGTTGGGCCGATAGCGGGACTACTGTACGGGGAGCTGTTTTTT	CASRKVGPIAGLLYGELFF	TRBV5-1	TRBJ2-2	TRBD2	.
TGTGCCAGCAGTTCGCCCCAGGGGGAGGGATCACCCCTCCACTTT	CASSSPQGEGSPLHF	TRBV6-5	TRBJ1-6	TRBD1	.
TGTGCCAGCAGTGGTCAGGGGGCGTGGAAGGGAGAGACCCAGTACTTC	CASSGQGAWKGETQYF	TRBV2	TRBJ2-5	TRBD1	.
TGCGCCAGCAGCTTCGAAGGAAAGAGTTCACCCCTCCACTTT	CASSFEGKSSPLHF	TRBV5-1	TRBJ1-6	.	.
TGTGCCAGCAGCCCACAATTGGGGGCAAGAAAGGGCACCGGGGAGCTGTTTTTT	CASSPQLGARKGTGELFF	TRBV9	TRBJ2-2	.	.
TGCGCCAGCAGCTTCTACCCGGGCCGCGGAGTGGGCGAGCAGTACTTC	CASSFYPGRGVGEQYF	TRBV5-1	TRBJ2-7	.	.
TGCGCCAGCAGCTTGAATTACGGGGTGAGCTCCTACGAGCAGTACTTC	CASSLNYGVSSYEQYF	TRBV5-1	TRBJ2-7	.	.
TGCGCCAGCCTCTATACAGGGTTAGAGACCCAGTACTTC	CASLYTGLETQYF	TRBV23-1	TRBJ2-5	.	.
TGTGCCAGCAGTCCCAGGGTGAAAGCTGAAGCTTTCTTT	CASSPRVKAEAFF	TRBV5-6	TRBJ1-1	.	.
TGTGCCAGCAGCCTCTCCCCGCGGGGGGGCATCTACGAGCAGTACTTC	CASSLSPRGGIYEQYF	TRBV9	TRBJ2-7	TRBD2	once
TGTGCCAGCAGTTTGACTAGCGGGGGGGCAGGAGAGACCCAGTACTTC	CASSLTSGGAGETQYF	TRBV27	TRBJ2-5	TRBD2	.
TGTGCCAGCAGTTACTCGTGGGCACGGGTGAATGAAAAACTGTTTTTT	CASSYSWARVNEKLFF	TRBV6-5	TRBJ1-4	.	.
TGTGCCAGCTCACCTCTGCGAGGACTGCCCTACAATGAGCAGTTCTTC	CASSPLRGLPYNEQFF	TRBV18	TRBJ2-1	.	.